This TCR beta chain stems from a study of blood T cell repertoires in COVID-19. The J segment lost 5 bases and the V segment lost 5 bases, leaving 12 bases of the junction unmatched. The germline CDR1 and CDR2 sequences are SGHAT and FQDESV (reference sequence). CDR3 length: 16 amino acids. Generated by immunoSEQ multiplex PCR, the TCRdb table keeps only in-frame clones and is missing some. The sample lists about 220,000 clones; approximately 78% were seen once. The chain couples TRBV11-1 to TRBJ2-5; the match to TRBD1 covers 9 bases. The TCR comes from a woman older than 75 with COVID-19, enrolled during active disease. The sequenced material came from peripheral blood. This CDR3 is CASSPTPGQGTETQYF. In nucleotides, the CDR3 is TGTGCCAGCAGCCCAACCCCGGGACAGGGAACGGAGACCCAGTACTTC. Complete variable domain (other parts from reference TRBV11-1 and TRBJ2-5): EAEVAQSPRYKITEKSQAVAFWCDPISGHATLYWYRQILGQGPELLVQFQDESVVDDSQLPKDRFSAERLKGVDSTLKIQPAELGDSAMYLCASSPTPGQGTETQYFGPGTRLLVL.